This is a list of T cell receptor beta chains from one sample in a study of T cells in Graves' hyperthyroidism and ophthalmopathy. One entry per CDR3 protein, called by TCRdb with MiXCR from the multiplex PCR reads. The data show tens of thousands of distinct CDR3 sequences, 40% to 55% seen once. Sequences were obtained from blood. These receptors were obtained from a woman in her forties or fifties with Graves' hyperthyroidism that later progressed to Graves' ophthalmopathy. The CDR3 runs from the conserved cysteine through the conserved F or W. A D gene is named only where the DNA matches it firmly. Size tells how often a clone was seen (once, few, many) or the class of an expanded clone, and some rows leave it out.

D	size	V	J	DNA	CDR3
.	.	TRBV20-1	TRBJ1-1	TGCAGTGCTTTTGGCAACTTGAACACTGAAGTTTTCTTT	CSAFGNLNTEVFF
.	once	TRBV7-4	TRBJ1-5	TGTGCCAGCAGCCTGGGCAGGGCAGGGAATCAGCCCCAGCATTTT	CASSLGRAGNQPQHF
.	.	TRBV14	TRBJ2-7	TGTGCCAGCAGCCAAACCGGTAGCTCCTACGAAAGGGCTTCCTACGAGCAGTACTTC	CASSQTGSSYERASYEQYF
TRBD2	once	TRBV15	TRBJ2-3	TGTGCCACCAGCAGAGTGGCTAGCGGGGCAGATACGCAGTATTTT	CATSRVASGADTQYF
.	medium-sized	TRBV20-1	TRBJ1-2	TGCAGTGCTAGACCCGGACTCTTAGCTAACTATGGCTACACCTTC	CSARPGLLANYGYTF
.	.	TRBV7-7	TRBJ2-1	TGTGCTAGGGTTGGCTCCTACAATGAGCAGTTCTTC	CARVGSYNEQFF
.	.	TRBV19	TRBJ2-7	TGTGCCAGTAGTATTCGTATGGGGTACGAGCAGTACTTC	CASSIRMGYEQYF
TRBD1	.	TRBV7-2	TRBJ2-7	TGTGCCAGCAGCTTAACAGGGGCCCACTCCTACGAGCAGTACTTC	CASSLTGAHSYEQYF
.	many	TRBV7-8	TRBJ2-7	TGTGCCAGCCGCCCCCCGGTAGGGGACGCCTACGAGCAGTACTTC	CASRPPVGDAYEQYF
TRBD1	many	TRBV27	TRBJ1-5	TGTGCCAGCAGTTTGCTCGGACAGGTTAACAATCAGCCCCAGCATTTT	CASSLLGQVNNQPQHF
.	.	TRBV24-1	TRBJ1-2	TGTGCCACGAATGAATATAGCAATCAGGGTGATGGCTACACCTTC	CATNEYSNQGDGYTF
.	.	TRBV7-6	TRBJ1-5	TGTGCCAGCAGCTTAGTAGCGGGGCGAAATGAGCAGCCCCAGCATTTT	CASSLVAGRNEQPQHF
.	many	TRBV12-3/TRBV12-4	TRBJ1-1	TGTGCCAGCAGTACACAGGGATTTAATAGGGCTTTCTTT	CASSTQGFNRAFF
.	many	TRBV29-1	TRBJ2-7	TGCAGCGTTTCCGGCGCCGCTGCCTACGAGCAGTACTTC	CSVSGAAAYEQYF
.	.	TRBV13	TRBJ1-1	TGTGCCAGCAGCTCGACCCTGAACACTGAAGCTTGCTTT	CASSSTLNTEACF
TRBD1	.	TRBV7-6	TRBJ1-2	TGTGCCAGCAGCTTAGTCGGGACAGGGGGCTTTGGCTATGGCTACACCTTC	CASSLVGTGGFGYGYTF
TRBD1	few	TRBV18	TRBJ1-5	TGTGCCAGCTCACCGGGGACAGGGCTACAGCCCCAGCATTTT	CASSPGTGLQPQHF